This T cell receptor (beta chain) was documented in a study of blood T cell repertoires in COVID-19. For the study at large: COVID-19 samples, acute and convalescent, were from the United States, Italy and Spain. Nucleic acid was either cDNA or gDNA, and it came from T cells, B-cell-depleted T cells, or PBMCs.

In the authors' methods: Quantification of nucleated cells was approximated via reference gene primer amplification. Profiled with immunoSEQ multiplex PCR; TCRdb holds only in-frame clones, not every one. That table supplies the V and J calls and clone size; D and trimming were determined from the DNA. The sample holds hundreds of thousands of clones, approximately 82% seen once. Sequencing was carried out using peripheral blood. This sequence was found in a woman of 80 years or more with acute or convalescent COVID-19.

CDR3 nucleotides: TGTGCCAGCAAATTTGGCGGGAGGGGGGATGAGCAGTTCTTC. This codes for CASKFGGRGDEQFF. The chain combines TRBV28 with TRBJ2-1, with TRBD2 matching over 9 bases. The CDR3 runs 14 residues. Looked up from germline, CDR1 is MDHEN and CDR2 is SYDVKM. V dropped 7 bases and J dropped 8; count of bases not matched to a gene: 9.